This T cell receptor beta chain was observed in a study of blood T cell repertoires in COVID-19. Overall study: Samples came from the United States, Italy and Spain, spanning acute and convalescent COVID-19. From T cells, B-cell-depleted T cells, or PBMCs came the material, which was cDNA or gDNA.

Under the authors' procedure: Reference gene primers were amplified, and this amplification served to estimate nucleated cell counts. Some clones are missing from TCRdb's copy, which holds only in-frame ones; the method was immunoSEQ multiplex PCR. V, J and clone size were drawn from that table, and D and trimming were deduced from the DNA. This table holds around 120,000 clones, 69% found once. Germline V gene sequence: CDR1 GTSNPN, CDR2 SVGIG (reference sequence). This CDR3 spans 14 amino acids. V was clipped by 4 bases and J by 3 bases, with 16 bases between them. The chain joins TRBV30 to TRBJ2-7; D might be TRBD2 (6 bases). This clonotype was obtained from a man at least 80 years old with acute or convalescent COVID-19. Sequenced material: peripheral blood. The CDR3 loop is CAWTGGRGSYEQYF. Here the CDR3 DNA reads TGTGCCTGGACCGGGGGACGGGGGAGCTACGAGCAGTACTTC.